Below, 23 T cell receptor beta chains from the same sample are listed, as sequenced in a study of cytomegalovirus exposure and HLA in healthy donors. Here immunoSEQ multiplex PCR was the method, and the copy in TCRdb shows in-frame clones only, minus some. The data show a few hundred thousand clones, 86% seen once. The sequenced sample was PBMCs. The source of these receptors is a woman aged 18-30 years in good health and CMV-seronegative.

V usage is TRBV2 and J usage is TRBJ2-2; D is unresolved. This CDR3 has 15 amino acids. From germline, CDR1 is SNHLY and CDR2 FYNNEI. Trimming took 6 bases from V and 7 from J, leaving 18 bases between them. The CDR3 coding sequence is TGTGCCAGCAGACGGAATGACGCGCAGGACGGGGAGCTGTTTTTT. Translating gives CASRRNDAQDGELFF. The full variable domain, completed using reference TRBV2 and TRBJ2-2, is EPEVTQTPSHQVTQMGQEVILRCVPISNHLYFYWYRQILGQKVEFLVSFYNNEISEKSEIFDDQFSVERPDGSNFTLKIRSTKLEDSAMYFCASRRNDAQDGELFFGEGSRLTVL.

The table lists this clone with a few counts. The rearrangement joins TRBV15 to TRBJ2-1, with 8 bases that match TRBD1. From germline, CDR1 is LNHNV and CDR2 YYDKDF (reference sequence). The CDR3 sequence is 20 residues long. J gave up 4 bases and V 3 bases, and 20 bases lay outside the gene matches. This CDR3 reads CATSSAGTGWSTLAYNEQFF. Written as DNA, the CDR3 is TGTGCCACCAGCAGCGCGGGGACAGGTTGGTCTACACTTGCATACAATGAGCAGTTCTTC.

V gene TRBV7-3 combines with J gene TRBJ2-5, with no clear D. Looked up from germline, CDR1 is SGHTA and CDR2 is FQGTGA. Trimming removed 5 bases from V and 1 base from J, with 11 bases in between. The CDR3 consists of 14 residues. The CDR3 protein is CASSPQASQETQYF. Written as DNA, the CDR3 is TGTGCCAGCAGCCCCCAGGCGTCCCAAGAGACCCAGTACTTC.

The chain carries TRBV2 and TRBJ1-2; weak D call: TRBD1 (6 bases). From germline, CDR1 is SNHLY and CDR2 FYNNEI. The ends were cut back, 7 bases at V and 5 bases at J, with 17 bases in the middle. The CDR3 extends over 14 amino acids. The CDR3 loop reads CASTEGRGEYGYTF. In DNA, the CDR3 is TGTGCCAGCACCGAGGGGAGGGGGGAATATGGCTACACCTTC.

The chain carries TRBV30 and TRBJ1-2; D unresolved. Looked up from germline, CDR1 is GTSNPN and CDR2 is SVGIG (reference sequence). The CDR3 has 17 amino acids. Trimming took 1 base from V and 5 from J, leaving 23 bases between them. CDR3 in amino acids: CAWSASGRPQAPYGYTF. CDR3 DNA: TGTGCCTGGAGTGCCTCCGGTCGCCCTCAGGCCCCATATGGCTACACCTTC.

The rearrangement joins TRBV29-1 to TRBJ2-7; 8 positions agree with TRBD1. Trimming at V came to 4 bases and at J to 2 bases, leaving 7 bases not matched to a gene. This CDR3 spans 14 amino acids. CDR1 and CDR2 from the germline V gene are SQVTM and ANQGSEA. As DNA, the CDR3 is TGCAGCGTTGTGCCCGGGACAGGTCCCTACGAGCAGTACTTC. It yields the protein CSVVPGTGPYEQYF.

The chain carries TRBV18 and TRBJ2-5, with D perhaps TRBD2 (6 bases). Germline CDR1 KGHSH, CDR2 LQKENI. This CDR3 comprises 14 residues. Trimming took off 3 bases at V and 13 bases at J, with 21 bases between the two ends. CDR3 region: CASSPLGDSVLSYF. The CDR3 region has the DNA TGTGCCAGCTCACCTCTCGGGGACTCAGTTCTATCGTACTTC.

The J gene is TRBJ1-1, the V gene TRBV2; 7 bases match TRBD1. This CDR3 region has 13 residues. Germline assignment: CDR1 SNHLY and CDR2 FYNNEI. V shed 6 bases, J shed 6 bases, and the junction held 7 bases outside the gene matches. CDR3 region: CASSHRGQAEAFF. The CDR3 nucleotides read TGTGCCAGCAGCCACAGGGGTCAGGCTGAAGCTTTCTTT.

V usage is TRBV5-1 and J usage is TRBJ2-1, with 13 bases that match TRBD2. This CDR3 has 19 amino acids. CDR1 and CDR2 from the germline V gene are SGHRS and YFSETQ. V gave up 4 bases and J gave up 0 bases; unmatched junction bases: 10. The CDR3 nucleotides read TGCGCCAGCAGCACCCCGGGACTAGCGGGGACCAGCTCCTACAATGAGCAGTTCTTC. Protein sequence: CASSTPGLAGTSSYNEQFF.

V and J are TRBV30 and TRBJ1-3; D gene unclear. Trimming removed 5 bases from V and 4 bases from J, with 9 bases in between. This CDR3 is built from 12 residues. Germline V CDR1 and CDR2: GTSNPN, SVGIG (reference sequence). The chain's CDR3 is CAWGLQGNTIYF. The CDR3 DNA sequence: TGTGCCTGGGGGCTTCAGGGAAACACCATATATTTT.

J is TRBJ2-3 and V is TRBV18, with a weak D call TRBD2 (5 bases). This CDR3 comprises 15 residues. V was clipped by 0 bases and J by 2 bases, with 9 bases between them. CDR1 is KGHSH and CDR2 is LQKENI in the germline V gene. The CDR3 bases are TGTGCCAGCTCACCACCCAGCGGTACCACAGATACGCAGTATTTT. It yields the protein CASSPPSGTTDTQYF.

The V call is TRBV30, the J call TRBJ2-6; D possibly corresponds to TRBD1 (5 bases). The V and J ends lost 0 bases and 0 bases respectively, with 15 bases between them. CDR1 GTSNPN and CDR2 SVGIG come from the germline V gene (reference sequence). CDR3 length: 18 residues. Here the CDR3 DNA reads TGTGCCTGGAGTGTACTGTACAGGTTCTCCTCTGGGGCCAACGTCCTGACTTTC. It codes for CAWSVLYRFSSGANVLTF.

The chain recombines TRBV5-6 with TRBJ1-2, with 7 bases aligning to TRBD1. CDR3 length equals 15 residues. The germline V gene has CDR1 SGHDT and CDR2 YYEEEE. The junction had 16 bases not matched to a gene; V was cut back by 6 bases and J by 8 bases. The CDR3 is CASTNAGTALGGYTF. The CDR3 DNA reads TGTGCCAGCACCAACGCAGGGACAGCATTAGGGGGCTACACCTTC.

The chain employs TRBV4-3 and TRBJ1-2; 9 nucleotides align to TRBD1. CDR1 is LGHNA, CDR2 YSLEER, per germline. The V gene end was trimmed by 0 bases and the J gene end by 7 bases; junction bases not matched to a gene: 6. This CDR3 is built from 15 residues. This chain's CDR3 is CASSQEYGDRVGYTF. As DNA, the CDR3 is TGCGCCAGCAGCCAAGAATACGGGGACAGGGTTGGCTACACCTTC.

This chain uses TRBV27 with TRBJ2-7; 7 positions agree with TRBD1. The CDR3 runs 14 residues. CDR1 and CDR2 from the germline V gene are MNHEY and SMNVEV (reference sequence). The ends lost 5 bases at V and 4 bases at J; junction bases unmatched: 8. Here the CDR3 DNA reads TGTGCCAGCAGTCCCCTGGGACAGACTTACGAGCAGTACTTC. Translating it yields CASSPLGQTYEQYF.

The CDR3 reads CASSQGAGSTNEKLFF. The CDR3 DNA follows: TGCGCCAGCAGCCAAGGGGCGGGCTCAACTAATGAAAAACTGTTTTTT. The rearrangement joins TRBV4-1 to TRBJ1-4; D gene uncertain. V lost 1 base to trimming and J lost 0 bases, with 9 bases between them. The CDR3 runs 16 residues. CDR1 MGHRA and CDR2 YSYEKL come from the germline V gene.

This chain connects TRBV6-5 to TRBJ2-7, with D possibly matching TRBD1 (5 bases). The V and J ends lost 4 bases and 5 bases respectively, with 12 bases between them. The germline CDR1 and CDR2 sequences are MNHEY and SVGAGI. The CDR3 runs 13 residues. Written as DNA, the CDR3 is TGTGCCAGCAGTTCAGGGATAGGGAACGAGCAGTACTTC. It encodes CASSSGIGNEQYF.

CDR3 protein: CASSSLTGGYTF. The CDR3 region has the DNA TGTGCCAGCAGTAGTCTTACGGGTGGCTACACCTTC. The chain links TRBV6-5 to TRBJ1-2; no clear D. V lost 5 bases and J lost 7, with 11 bases in between. From germline, CDR1 is MNHEY and CDR2 SVGAGI. This CDR3 is 12 amino acids long.

The chain employs TRBV6-1 and TRBJ2-1, with 10 bases that match TRBD2. The CDR3 covers 15 residues. Germline loops: CDR1 MNHNS, CDR2 SASEGT. J lost 4 bases, V lost 2 bases, and 2 bases had no gene match. CDR3 amino acids: CASSERTSGYNEQFF. The CDR3 nucleotides are TGTGCCAGCAGTGAAAGGACTAGCGGATACAATGAGCAGTTCTTC.

This clone occurred a few times. The chain couples TRBV11-2 to TRBJ2-1, with 8 bases lining up with TRBD2. CDR1 is SGHAT and CDR2 is FQNNGV in the germline V gene. V lost 4 bases to trimming and J lost 1 base; unmatched junction nucleotides: 6. The CDR3 totals 16 residues. CDR3 nucleotide sequence: TGTGCCAGCAGCTATAGCGGGATAGGGTCCTACAATGAGCAGTTCTTC. It translates to CASSYSGIGSYNEQFF.

CDR3 nucleotides: TGCGCCAGCAGCCAAACGGGACAGGCATTTAATGAAAAACTGTTTTTT. This sequence encodes CASSQTGQAFNEKLFF. The J gene is TRBJ1-4, the V gene TRBV4-1; TRBD1 matches at 8 bases. Trimming at V came to 2 bases and at J to 4 bases, leaving 6 bases not matched to a gene. The CDR3 runs to 16 residues. Germline CDR1 MGHRA, CDR2 YSYEKL.

CDR3 residues: CASRLFKGGGTEAFF. CDR3 coding DNA: TGTGCCAGCAGGCTCTTTAAGGGGGGGGGCACTGAAGCTTTCTTT. The rearrangement joins TRBV6-5 to TRBJ1-1, with D perhaps TRBD1 (6 bases). Germline V lookup: CDR1 MNHEY, CDR2 SVGAGI. The CDR3 totals 15 residues. V dropped 6 bases and J dropped 4 bases, with 18 bases sitting between them.

This clone was counted only a few times. J is TRBJ1-2 and V is TRBV30; 7 nucleotides match TRBD1. The CDR3 spans 14 residues. The V gene end was trimmed by 0 bases and the J gene end by 4 bases; junction bases not matched to a gene: 5. Germline values: CDR1 GTSNPN, CDR2 SVGIG (reference sequence). The CDR3 DNA is TGTGCCTGGAGTGTACGACCAGGGGGCTATGGCTACACCTTC. This sequence encodes CAWSVRPGGYGYTF.